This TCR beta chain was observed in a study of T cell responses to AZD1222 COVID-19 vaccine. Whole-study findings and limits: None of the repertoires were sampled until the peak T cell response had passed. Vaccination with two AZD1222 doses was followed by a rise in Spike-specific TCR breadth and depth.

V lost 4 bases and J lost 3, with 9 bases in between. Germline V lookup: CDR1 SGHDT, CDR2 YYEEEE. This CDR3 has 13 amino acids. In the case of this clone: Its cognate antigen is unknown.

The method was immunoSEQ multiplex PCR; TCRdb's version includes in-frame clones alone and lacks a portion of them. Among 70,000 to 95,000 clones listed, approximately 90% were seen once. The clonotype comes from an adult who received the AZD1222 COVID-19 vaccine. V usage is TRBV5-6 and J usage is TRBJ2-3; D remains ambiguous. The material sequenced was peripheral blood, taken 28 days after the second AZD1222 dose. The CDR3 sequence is CASSPIRTDTQYF. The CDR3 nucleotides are TGTGCCAGCAGCCCTATAAGGACAGATACGCAGTATTTT.